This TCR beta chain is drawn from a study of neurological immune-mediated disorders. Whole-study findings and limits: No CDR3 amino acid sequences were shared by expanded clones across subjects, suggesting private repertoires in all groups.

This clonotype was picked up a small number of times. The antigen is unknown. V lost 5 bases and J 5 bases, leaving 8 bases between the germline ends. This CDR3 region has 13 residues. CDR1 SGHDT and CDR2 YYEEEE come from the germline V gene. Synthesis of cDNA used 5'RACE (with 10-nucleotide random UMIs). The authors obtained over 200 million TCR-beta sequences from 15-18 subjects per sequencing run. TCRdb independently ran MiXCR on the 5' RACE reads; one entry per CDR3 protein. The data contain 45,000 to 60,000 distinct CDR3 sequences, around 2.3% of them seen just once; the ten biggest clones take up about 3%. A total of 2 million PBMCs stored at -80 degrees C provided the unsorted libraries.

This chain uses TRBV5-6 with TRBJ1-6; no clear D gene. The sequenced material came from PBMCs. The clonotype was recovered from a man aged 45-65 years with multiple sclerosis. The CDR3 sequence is CASRRTDNSPLHF. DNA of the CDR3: TGTGCCAGCAGGCGGACGGATAATTCACCCCTCCACTTT.